The clone carrying this T cell receptor (beta chain) has a handful of counts. Its target is not known. Expressed TCRB transcripts were sequenced after all isolated RNA was converted to cDNA. Profiled with immunoSEQ multiplex PCR; TCRdb holds only in-frame clones, not every one. This sample has roughly 700,000 clones, with about an eighth found just once. V shed 0 bases and J shed 9 bases, with 6 bases lying between them. Germline values: CDR1 GTSNPN, CDR2 SVGIG (reference sequence). The CDR3 consists of 12 residues. The data were obtained in a study of beta chain features in type 1 diabetes. General study points: There was a moderate but significant shortening of TCRB CDR3s in all four CD4+ subsets of Type 1 diabetes patients.

This chain links TRBV30 with TRBJ1-6; D ambiguous. The sequenced material came from naive CD4+ T cells from blood. This clonotype was sampled from a man younger than 30 with type 1 diabetes. The CDR3: CAWSVYISPLHF. DNA of the CDR3: TGTGCCTGGAGTGTGTACATTTCACCCCTCCACTTT.